This T cell receptor beta chain was profiled in a study of blood T cells in healthy people across ages. This CDR3 region has 17 residues. The germline gives CDR1 SGHVS, CDR2 FNYEAQ. V lost 4 bases to trimming and J lost 4 bases; unmatched junction nucleotides: 6. The authors ran a second PCR of about 6 to 11 cycles using a sample-barcoded 5' primer and a J-beta primer mix. TCRdb called the 5' RACE reads again in MiXCR, with one record for every CDR3 protein. Counted here are 1.6 million or so distinct CDR3 sequences, about 31% occurring once; the ten biggest clones make up roughly 10%. The sequence was collected from a woman between 25 and 40 years old in good health. This chain joins TRBV7-6 and TRBJ2-5; TRBD2 matches at 16 bases. The material sequenced was blood. CDR3 nucleotides: TGTGCCAGCAGCTGGGGACTAGCGGGAGGGGTTGGAGAGACCCAGTACTTC. Its translation is CASSWGLAGGVGETQYF.